The 15 T cell receptor beta chains given below trace back to one sample, sequenced in a study of Ad26.COV2.S vaccination and SARS-CoV-2 variants. Treatment described: over 15 received Ad26.COV2.S at low or high dose, single or two shots; 5 received placebo; per-sample allocation not given. Sampling was performed 63 days after the first vaccine or placebo injection. Profiling relied on immunoSEQ multiplex PCR, and the TCRdb table lists in-frame clones only, not all of them. The sample holds more than 400,000 clones, roughly 88% seen once. The specimen was peripheral blood, collected in a trial of Ad26.COV2.S vaccine versus placebo. These receptors were taken from a person aged 18-60 years who received the Ad26.COV2.S COVID-19 vaccine or a placebo.

The V and J genes are TRBV7-2 and TRBJ2-3, with TRBD2 matching 7 bases. The junction had 5 bases not matched to a gene; V was cut back by 3 bases and J by 2 bases. In germline, CDR1 is SGHTA, CDR2 FQGNSA. The CDR3 is 15 amino acids. The CDR3 sequence: CASSLASGLTDTQYF. Written as DNA, the CDR3 is TGTGCCAGCAGCTTGGCTAGCGGTCTCACAGATACGCAGTATTTT.

This sequence joins TRBV7-9 and TRBJ2-7; TRBD2 agrees at 10 bases. Germline lookup yields CDR1 SEHNR and CDR2 FQNEAQ (reference sequence). V lost 4 bases and J lost 1; bases outside the gene matches: 7. The CDR3 is 16 amino acids. The DNA of the CDR3 is TGTGCCAGCAGCTATCGGACTAGCGGACTGTCCTACGAGCAGTACTTC. Protein sequence: CASSYRTSGLSYEQYF.

The rearrangement uses TRBV20-1 and TRBJ2-1, with D perhaps TRBD2 (5 bases). CDR1 DFQATT and CDR2 SNEGSKA come from the germline V gene (reference sequence). The CDR3 has 16 amino acids. V was pared by 3 bases and J by 0 bases, with 15 bases between. The DNA of the CDR3 is TGCAGTGCTAGTGGGAGTCCTATGAGCTCCTACAATGAGCAGTTCTTC. Its protein product is CSASGSPMSSYNEQFF.

This chain connects TRBV20-1 to TRBJ1-4, with D perhaps TRBD1 (5 bases). V was pared by 3 bases and J by 7 bases, with 21 bases between. This CDR3 has 16 amino acids. Germline V CDR1 and CDR2: DFQATT, SNEGSKA (reference sequence). The CDR3 DNA reads TGCAGTGCTAGTTCGGGACTTCTAGGTTTGGGTGAAAAACTGTTTTTT. As protein: CSASSGLLGLGEKLFF.

The V gene is TRBV7-9, the J gene TRBJ2-5; D remains ambiguous. This CDR3 contains 14 residues. V lost 7 bases and J 2 bases, leaving 14 bases between the germline ends. Germline V gene lookup returns CDR1 SEHNR and CDR2 FQNEAQ (reference sequence). Here the CDR3 DNA reads TGTGCCAGCACCCTTATGAGTGATCAAGAGACCCAGTACTTC. Residues: CASTLMSDQETQYF.

The chain uses TRBV5-1 and TRBJ2-7; 7 positions match TRBD2. Germline loops: CDR1 SGHRS, CDR2 YFSETQ. The CDR3 covers 15 residues. The trim removed 4 bases at V and 3 bases at J, leaving 10 bases unmatched. This CDR3 is CASSPGTIRSYEQYF. The CDR3 DNA follows: TGCGCCAGCAGCCCCGGGACTATTCGAAGCTACGAGCAGTACTTC. Together with reference TRBV5-1 and TRBJ2-7, the CDR3 gives the full variable domain: KAGVTQTPRYLIKTRGQQVTLSCSPISGHRSVSWYQQTPGQGLQFLFEYFSETQRNKGNFPGRFSGRQFSNSRSEMNVSTLELGDSALYLCASSPGTIRSYEQYFGPGTRLTVT.

The V gene is TRBV18, the J gene TRBJ1-5; D remains ambiguous. The CDR3 is 14 residues long. Trimming left V 5 bases short and J 0 bases short, with 8 bases between. The V gene's germline CDR1 is KGHSH and CDR2 LQKENI. As DNA, the CDR3 is TGTGCCAGCTCATTGAGGGATAGCAATCAGCCCCAGCATTTT. Translating it yields CASSLRDSNQPQHF.

This clone was observed a handful of times. One junction end does not reproduce the germline sequence, and a read error may be involved. The gene calls are TRBV2 and TRBJ2-3, with TRBD2 as a possible D gene (5 bases). The CDR3 runs 14 residues. From germline, CDR1 is SNHLY and CDR2 FYNNEI. CDR3 nucleotides: TGTGCCAGCGCCGACAAGCGGACCACAGATGCGCAGTATTTT. Translated: CASADKRTTDAQYF.

This chain links TRBV5-4 with TRBJ1-3; 7 bases are shared with TRBD1. The CDR3 runs 16 residues. Losses at the gene ends were 0 bases for V and 1 base for J; bases not matched to a gene: 4. Germline CDR1 SGHNT, CDR2 YYREEE (reference sequence). The CDR3 here is CASSLGQGRSGNTIYF. The CDR3 nucleotides read TGTGCCAGCAGCTTGGGACAGGGACGGTCTGGAAACACCATATATTTT. The variable domain in full, completed from reference TRBV5-4 and TRBJ1-3, reads ETGVTQSPTHLIKTRGQQVTLRCSSQSGHNTVSWYQQALGQGPQFIFQYYREEENGRGNFPPRFSGLQFPNYSSELNVNALELDDSALYLCASSLGQGRSGNTIYFGEGSWLTVV.

A single count supports this clone. This chain joins TRBV6-4 and TRBJ2-5; 13 bases line up with TRBD2. CDR1 is MRHNA, CDR2 SNTAGT, per germline. Trimming removed 5 bases from V and 5 bases from J; junction bases left unmatched: 5. The length of the CDR3 is 15 residues. The CDR3 protein is CASSRTSGRGETQYF. The CDR3 nucleotides read TGTGCCAGCAGTCGGACTAGCGGGAGAGGTGAGACCCAGTACTTC.

J is TRBJ2-3 and V is TRBV5-6; 7 bases are shared with TRBD2. The ends lost 3 bases at V and 3 bases at J; junction bases unmatched: 4. The CDR3 is made up of 14 amino acids. Germline values: CDR1 SGHDT, CDR2 YYEEEE. CDR3 bases: TGTGCCAGCAGCTGGGTGGGAGGGACAGATACGCAGTATTTT. It yields the protein CASSWVGGTDTQYF.

The rearrangement links TRBV9 to TRBJ1-5, with 8 bases matching TRBD1. Germline CDR1 SGDLS, CDR2 YYNGEE. This CDR3 spans 17 amino acids. Losses at the gene ends were 4 bases for V and 0 bases for J; bases not matched to a gene: 9. CDR3 amino acids: CASSPGTGHYSNQPQHF. The CDR3 DNA sequence: TGTGCCAGCAGCCCCGGGACAGGCCATTATAGCAATCAGCCCCAGCATTTT.

The chain joins TRBV28 to TRBJ2-7; D possibly corresponds to TRBD1 (6 bases). V was trimmed by 5 bases and J by 5 bases, leaving 13 bases between them. Germline lookup yields CDR1 MDHEN and CDR2 SYDVKM. This CDR3 has 13 amino acids. The CDR3 sequence is CASSPYRDHEQYF. As DNA, the CDR3 is TGTGCCAGCAGTCCCTACAGGGACCACGAGCAGTACTTC.

V usage is TRBV4-1 and J usage is TRBJ1-2; 8 bases are a match to TRBD1. CDR1 MGHRA and CDR2 YSYEKL come from the germline V gene. The CDR3 contains 17 residues. V shed 0 bases, J shed 5 bases, and the junction held 11 bases outside the gene matches. The CDR3 region has the DNA TGCGCCAGCAGCCAAGATGGGGCAGGACAGGGTGCTTATGGCTACACCTTC. Its translation: CASSQDGAGQGAYGYTF.

The rearrangement links TRBV28 to TRBJ1-2; unclear D gene. The ends were cut back, 7 bases at V and 4 bases at J, with 16 bases in the middle. Germline V CDR1 and CDR2: MDHEN, SYDVKM. The CDR3 runs 14 residues. The CDR3 reads CASTLWGTSYGYTF. The CDR3 bases are TGTGCCAGCACCTTATGGGGAACCTCCTATGGCTACACCTTC.